These 2 T cell receptor beta chains were all obtained from the same sample, sequenced in a study of CD8 T cells in Susac syndrome. With random hexamers, reverse transcription was performed on about 0.45 to 1 ug of RNA. Each CDR3 protein is one row after TCRdb ran MiXCR on the immunoSEQ multiplex PCR reads. Counted here are hundreds of thousands of distinct CDR3 sequences, about nine tenths occurring once; the ten biggest clones make up roughly 0.2%. Sequences were obtained from CD8+ T cells from PBMCs. These receptors were collected from a human donor with multiple sclerosis.

The chain carries TRBV2 and TRBJ2-1, with no clear D. Trimming removed 10 bases from V and 6 bases from J, with 22 bases in between. Germline V gene data show CDR1 as SNHLY and CDR2 as FYNNEI. The CDR3 is 15 amino acids. The CDR3 nucleotides read TGTGCCACCCCCCATGACCTGGTTTTCGGCAATGAGCAGTTCTTC. Encoded protein: CATPHDLVFGNEQFF.

V gene TRBV5-1 combines with J gene TRBJ2-7; 9 bases line up with TRBD1. V trimming: 4 bases; J trimming: 4 bases; junction bases outside the gene matches: 12. Germline assignment: CDR1 SGHRS and CDR2 YFSETQ. This CDR3 is 16 amino acids long. CDR3 nucleotide sequence: TGCGCCAGCAGCCTCTACCCGACAGGGGGAGTGTACGAGCAGTACTTC. Its translation is CASSLYPTGGVYEQYF.